The following is a T cell receptor beta chain sequence with its context. This clone was found once. Its antigen remains unidentified. No per-base quality is available; no much larger clone lies one base away. This sample was taken from a study of T cell clonotyping in hematopoietic cell transplantation (dated by TCRdb to the early 2020s). Regarding the research as a whole: In the study, approximately 140 blood samples were gathered from 35 to 45 consecutive transplant recipients and their related donors. Patient recruitment ran from 2015 to early 2017, and follow-up continued until late 2020 or death.

Explained via the paper, the time point label denotes: 180 days after allo-HCT. Blood samples were obtained from recipients approximately 28 days before transplant and at days 30, 100 and 180 after transplant. Nuclei Lysis Solution was used to extract genomic DNA from fresh or cryopreserved unfractionated peripheral blood mononuclear cells. TCR beta CDR3 regions were amplified from genomic DNA with the immunoSEQ assay, a bias-controlled multiplex PCR using V- and J-specific primers. A proprietary barcode and Illumina adapter sequences were added to the CDR3 amplicons in a second PCR step. An Illumina MiSeq instrument was used to sequence the CDR3 libraries. Per the original workflow: Export and quality control were done with immunoSEQ Analyzer 3.0, while downstream analyses used R Bioconductor and Immunarch. Repertoire metrics were calculated using only productive rearrangements within the normalized downsampled data set. Pathologically expanded clonotypes were defined as those larger than 5 templates in the normalized cohort. Repertoire diversity was measured with the Inverse Simpson Index. To capture all clonotypes, the CMV-specificity analyses were run on the non-normalized data set. TCRdb obtained this table from immuneACCESS and retained in-frame rearrangements with V and J assigned. These tables miss some clones; where compared with another copy, unresolved V genes account for less than half of the shortfall, and the remainder is unexplained. V and J calls and clone size are given by that table; D and trimming were obtained from the DNA. This sample is represented by over 8,500 clones; 86% of them were singletons. The top ten clones comprise approximately 35% of the sample.

A distance of 10 bases separates the germline ends of V and J, which lose 1 base and 2 bases respectively. From its cysteine to its phenylalanine, the CDR3 spans 15 amino acids. Only the CDR3 region is kept as DNA, spanning 45 bases read in frame from base 1. For CDR1 and CDR2, the germline V gene lists SGHRS and YFSETQ. Broader findings and caveats from the paper: The sample size was limited and the cells went unsorted, which meant the CD4 and CD8 repertoire contributions could not be told apart. Donor and pretransplant recipient Inverse Simpson Index values predicted broader posttransplant TCR repertoire diversity. After transplant, TCR diversity in recipients dropped, and pathologically expanded clonotypes climbed progressively between day 30 and day 180. Only a small fraction of recipient repertoires overlapped donor repertoires, with over 95% appearing de novo at the given depth.

This chain joins TRBV5-1 to TRBJ1-3; the D segment cannot be called with confidence. The sample in question was PBMCs, obtained 180 days after allogeneic stem cell transplant. The origin of this receptor is a human patient who had an allogeneic stem cell transplant, so the T cells may come from the graft donor. The donor label of this sample is uncertain. Some clones in this sample may be carry-over from other donors' samples. The DNA sequence is given as TGCGCCAGCAGCTTGTACGCGGAGACTGGAAACACCATATATTTT. This yields the protein CASSLYAETGNTIYF.